This T cell receptor (beta chain) was captured by sequencing in a study of T cells after posttransplantation cyclophosphamide (dated by TCRdb to 2016 to 2018). Regarding the research as a whole: Using TRB sequencing, the study followed how the T cell repertoire reconstituted after myeloablative bone marrow transplantation in which posttransplantation cyclophosphamide served as GVHD prophylaxis. Samples from around 40 PTCy-treated patients and some 16 related bone marrow donors of those patients were subjected to antigen receptor sequencing. Blood from all 35 or so PTCy patients with 1-year posttransplant specimens was subjected to TRB sequencing. In 3 patients, TRB sequencing was also performed on up to about 3 more blood samples taken 2 to 5.2 years after transplant, and in 4 patients, pretransplant blood was also TRB-sequenced. Because TRA and TRB clonality were tightly correlated in nine or ten samples, subsequent TCR analyses were focused on TRB only. Public TRB sequences were queried against a database of over 3,600 sequences associated with responses to pathogens, tumor antigens, self-antigens and alloantigens.

Genomic DNA was used for TRB sequencing, which was performed with the immunoSEQ assay at survey resolution or with the hsTCRB kit. The authors' pipeline ran thus. The immunoSEQ software handled initial read processing, and the LymphoSeq R package was used for repertoire analyses. For each TRB dataset, clonality was calculated as 1 minus normalized Shannon entropy, and the Gini coefficient was computed as well. To infer phenotypes in unsorted samples, TRB sequences from sorted subsets of the recipient or donor were mapped onto unsorted samples from the same recipient. The table comes from immuneACCESS by way of TCRdb, which keeps in-frame sequences with V and J called. Part of the clones is missing from these tables; in studies checked, under half for an unresolved V gene and the rest for unknown reasons. V, J and clone size were drawn from that table, and D and trimming were deduced from the DNA. Counted in this sample were 2,500 to 4,000 clones; 70% to 80% of them appeared once. Of the sample, 8.5% to 10% falls within the top ten clones.

Trimming removed 4 bases from V and 4 bases from J, leaving 8 bases between the germline ends. CDR1 SEHNR and CDR2 FQNEAQ were looked up in the germline V gene (reference sequence). From cysteine to phenylalanine, the CDR3 is 13 amino acids long. Only CDR3 DNA is held: 39 bases, read in frame from base 1. Findings and caveats that apply to the study as a whole: Donor-recipient similarity was low at 1-2 months but increased during the first year, and donor CD8+ memory clones often dominated later blood repertoires. Across under 50 patients, recipient CMV seropositivity and CMV reactivation were highly associated with TRB clonality; PTCy diversity was similar to CNI/methotrexate controls. The TRB repertoires of T cells infiltrating skin or the GI tract showed only limited overlap with the TRB repertoires found in blood.

In light of the paper, this sample's treatment or condition label describes: high-dose cyclophosphamide on days +3 and +4 as single-agent GVHD prophylaxis. Patients in the PTCy group got busulfan and fludarabine conditioning, a marrow graft from a related or unrelated donor, and cyclophosphamide on days +3 and +4. PTCy-treated patients were drawn from a prospective multi-institutional clinical trial. Peripheral blood and bone marrow mononuclear cells were isolated by Ficoll-Hypaque density centrifugation and were cryopreserved. About this clone: Its target antigen remains unknown. One base away there is no much larger clone; base qualities are not given.

The V and J genes are TRBV7-9 and TRBJ1-3; the D gene is not confidently resolved. The clonotype comes from a male patient aged 55-69 years who received an allogeneic stem cell transplant from a related donor and was CMV-positive. After a transplant, some T cells may be the graft donor's own cells. Sequences were derived from PBMCs, sampled about 190 days after allogeneic stem cell transplant with posttransplant cyclophosphamide. The CDR3 sequence is CASSSARGNTIYF. The DNA reads TGTGCCAGCAGCTCCGCCCGGGGAAACACCATATATTTT.